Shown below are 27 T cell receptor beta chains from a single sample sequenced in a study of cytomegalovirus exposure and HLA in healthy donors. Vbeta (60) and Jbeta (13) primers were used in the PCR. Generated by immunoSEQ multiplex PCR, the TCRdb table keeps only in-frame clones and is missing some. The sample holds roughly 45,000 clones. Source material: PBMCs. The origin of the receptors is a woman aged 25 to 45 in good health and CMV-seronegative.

DNA of the CDR3: TGCGCCAGCAGCCAGCAAATCGGGACTAGCGGGAGGGGTGGGGAGACCCAGTACTTC. It yields the protein CASSQQIGTSGRGGETQYF. This chain links TRBV4-1 with TRBJ2-5; 16 bases line up with TRBD2. Unmatched junction bases numbered 12, after V lost 3 bases and J lost 5 bases. The CDR3 loop spans 19 amino acids. Germline assignment: CDR1 MGHRA and CDR2 YSYEKL.

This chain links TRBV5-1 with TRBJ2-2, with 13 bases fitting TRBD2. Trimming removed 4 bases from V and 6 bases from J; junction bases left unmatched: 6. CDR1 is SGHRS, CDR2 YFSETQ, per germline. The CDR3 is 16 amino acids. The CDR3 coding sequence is TGCGCCAGCAGCCTGACTAGCGGGAGGACCCCCGGGGAGCTGTTTTTT. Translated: CASSLTSGRTPGELFF.

DNA of the CDR3: TGCGCCAGCAGCCCCGGGGGACCTACGGGTGAAAAACTGTTTTTT. It encodes CASSPGGPTGEKLFF. The chain combines TRBV4-1 with TRBJ1-4; TRBD1 might be the D (5 bases). Trimming stripped 4 bases from V and 7 bases from J, with 16 bases between. The CDR3 is 15 residues long. Germline CDR1 reads MGHRA; CDR2 reads YSYEKL.

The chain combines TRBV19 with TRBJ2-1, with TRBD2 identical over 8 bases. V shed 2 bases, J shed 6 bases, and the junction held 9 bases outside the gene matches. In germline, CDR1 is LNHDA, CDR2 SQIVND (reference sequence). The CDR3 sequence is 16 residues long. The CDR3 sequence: CASSIFRVLAGNEQFF. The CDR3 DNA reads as TGTGCCAGTAGTATATTTCGTGTGCTAGCGGGCAATGAGCAGTTCTTC.

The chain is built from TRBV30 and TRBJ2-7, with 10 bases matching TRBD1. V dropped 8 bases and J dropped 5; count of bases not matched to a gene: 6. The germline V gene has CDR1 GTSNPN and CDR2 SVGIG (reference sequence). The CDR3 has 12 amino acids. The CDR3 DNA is TGTGCCGGGGGACAGGGGATGGACGAGCAGTACTTC. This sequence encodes CAGGQGMDEQYF.

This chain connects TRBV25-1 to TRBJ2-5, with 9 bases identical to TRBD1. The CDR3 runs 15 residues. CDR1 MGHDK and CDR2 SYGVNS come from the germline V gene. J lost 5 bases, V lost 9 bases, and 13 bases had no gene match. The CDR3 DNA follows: TGTGCCAGTCATCCGGGACAGGGATTCAGGGAGACCCAGTACTTC. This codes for CASHPGQGFRETQYF.

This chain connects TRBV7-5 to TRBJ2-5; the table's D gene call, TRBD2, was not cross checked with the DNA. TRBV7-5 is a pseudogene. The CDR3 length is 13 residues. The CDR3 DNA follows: TGTGCCAGAAGCTTTCTCTTCCAAGAGACCCAGTACTTC. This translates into CARSFLFQETQYF.

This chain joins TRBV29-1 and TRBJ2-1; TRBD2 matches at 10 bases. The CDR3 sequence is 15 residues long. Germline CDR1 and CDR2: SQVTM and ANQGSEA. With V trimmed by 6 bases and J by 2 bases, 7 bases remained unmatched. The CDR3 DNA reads TGCAGCGTCCCCAGGACTAGCGGAACCTACAATGAGCAGTTCTTC. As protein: CSVPRTSGTYNEQFF.

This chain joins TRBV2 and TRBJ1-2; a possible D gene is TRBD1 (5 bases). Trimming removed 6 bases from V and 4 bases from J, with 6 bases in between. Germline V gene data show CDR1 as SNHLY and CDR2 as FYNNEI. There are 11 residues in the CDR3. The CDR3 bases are TGTGCCAGCAGAGACAGCTATGGCTACACCTTC. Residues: CASRDSYGYTF.

The CDR3 DNA reads as TGTGCCAGCAGATTCCGTGGAGGGGATGCTTTCTTT. It yields the protein CASRFRGGDAFF. This chain connects TRBV7-9 to TRBJ1-1; D is perhaps TRBD1 (5 bases). CDR1 and CDR2 from the germline V gene are SEHNR and FQNEAQ (reference sequence). V lost 6 bases and J lost 11, with 16 bases in between. The CDR3 sequence is 12 residues long.

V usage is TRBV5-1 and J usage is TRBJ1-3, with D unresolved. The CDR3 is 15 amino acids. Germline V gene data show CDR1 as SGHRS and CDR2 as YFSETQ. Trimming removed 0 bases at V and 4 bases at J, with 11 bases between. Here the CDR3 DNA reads TGCGCCAGCAGCTTGGTGGGCAGTTCCGGAAACACCATATATTTT. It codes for CASSLVGSSGNTIYF.

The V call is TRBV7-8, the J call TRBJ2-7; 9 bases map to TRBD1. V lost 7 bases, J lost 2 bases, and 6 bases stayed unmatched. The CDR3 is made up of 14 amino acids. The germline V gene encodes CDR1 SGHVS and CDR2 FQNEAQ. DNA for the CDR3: TGTGCCAGCAACTATCGGACAGGGGCCTACGAGCAGTACTTC. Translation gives CASNYRTGAYEQYF.

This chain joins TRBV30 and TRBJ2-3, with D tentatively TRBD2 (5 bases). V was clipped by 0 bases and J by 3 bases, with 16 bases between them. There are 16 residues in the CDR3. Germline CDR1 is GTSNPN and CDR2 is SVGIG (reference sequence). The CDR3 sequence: CAWSVLGSSITDTQYF. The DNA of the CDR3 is TGTGCCTGGAGTGTACTTGGCTCTAGCATTACAGATACGCAGTATTTT.

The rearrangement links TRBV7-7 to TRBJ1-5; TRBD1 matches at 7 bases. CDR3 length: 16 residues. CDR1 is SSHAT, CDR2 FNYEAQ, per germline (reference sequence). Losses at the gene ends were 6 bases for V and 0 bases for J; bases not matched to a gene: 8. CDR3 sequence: CASSRYRGHSNQPQHF. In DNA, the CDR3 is TGTGCCAGCAGTAGGTACAGGGGCCATAGCAATCAGCCCCAGCATTTT.

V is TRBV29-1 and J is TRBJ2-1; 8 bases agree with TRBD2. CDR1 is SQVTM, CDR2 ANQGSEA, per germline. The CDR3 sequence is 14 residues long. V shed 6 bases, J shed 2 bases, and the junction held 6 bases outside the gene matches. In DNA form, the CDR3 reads TGCAGCGTAGAACTAGCGGTACCCTACAATGAGCAGTTCTTC. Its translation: CSVELAVPYNEQFF.

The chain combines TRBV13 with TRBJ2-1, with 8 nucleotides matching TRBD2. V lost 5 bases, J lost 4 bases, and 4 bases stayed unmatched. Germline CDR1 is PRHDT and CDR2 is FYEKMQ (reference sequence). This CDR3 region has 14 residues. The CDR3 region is CASSPLAEYNEQFF. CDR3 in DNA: TGTGCCAGCAGCCCACTAGCGGAATACAATGAGCAGTTCTTC.

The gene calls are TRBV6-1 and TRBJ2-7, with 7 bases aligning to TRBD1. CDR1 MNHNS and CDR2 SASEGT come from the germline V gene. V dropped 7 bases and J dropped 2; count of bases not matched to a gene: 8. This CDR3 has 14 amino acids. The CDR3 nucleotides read TGTGCCAGCACGGACAGGTTTGTCGCCTACGAGCAGTACTTC. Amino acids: CASTDRFVAYEQYF.

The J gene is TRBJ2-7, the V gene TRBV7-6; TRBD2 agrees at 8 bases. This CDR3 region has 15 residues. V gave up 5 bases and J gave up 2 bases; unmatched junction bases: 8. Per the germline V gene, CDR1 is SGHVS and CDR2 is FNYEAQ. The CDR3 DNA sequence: TGTGCCAGCAGCCCGAGGGGCGGGAGGCCCTACGAGCAGTACTTC. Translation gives CASSPRGGRPYEQYF.

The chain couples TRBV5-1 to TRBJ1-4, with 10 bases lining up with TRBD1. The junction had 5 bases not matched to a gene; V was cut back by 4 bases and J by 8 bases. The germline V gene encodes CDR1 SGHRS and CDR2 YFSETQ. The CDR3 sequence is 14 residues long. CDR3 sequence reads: CASSVDRGREKLFF. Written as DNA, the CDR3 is TGCGCCAGCAGCGTTGACAGGGGGCGCGAAAAACTGTTTTTT.

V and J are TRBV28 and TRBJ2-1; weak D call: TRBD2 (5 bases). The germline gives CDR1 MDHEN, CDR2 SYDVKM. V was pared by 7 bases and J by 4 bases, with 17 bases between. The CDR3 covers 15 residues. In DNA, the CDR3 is TGTGCCAGCACCCCCCTGGGGAGTGGGTACAATGAGCAGTTCTTC. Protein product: CASTPLGSGYNEQFF.

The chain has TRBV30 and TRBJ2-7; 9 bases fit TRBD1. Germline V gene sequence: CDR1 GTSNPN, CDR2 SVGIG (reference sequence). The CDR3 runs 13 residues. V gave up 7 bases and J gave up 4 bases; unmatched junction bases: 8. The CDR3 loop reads CASWTGERYEQYF. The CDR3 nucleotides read TGTGCCTCCTGGACAGGGGAGAGGTACGAGCAGTACTTC. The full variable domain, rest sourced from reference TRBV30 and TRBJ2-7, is SQTIHQWPATLVQPVGSPLSLECTVEGTSNPNLYWYRQAAGRGLQLLFYSVGIGQISSEVPQNLSASRPQDRQFILSSKKLLLSDSGFYLCASWTGERYEQYFGPGTRLTVT.

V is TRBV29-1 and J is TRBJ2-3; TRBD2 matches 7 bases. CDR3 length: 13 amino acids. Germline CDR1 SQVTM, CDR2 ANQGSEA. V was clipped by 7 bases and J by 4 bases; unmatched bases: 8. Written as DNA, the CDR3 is TGCAGCGGGAGCGGGACCAGCCCAGATACGCAGTATTTT. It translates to CSGSGTSPDTQYF.

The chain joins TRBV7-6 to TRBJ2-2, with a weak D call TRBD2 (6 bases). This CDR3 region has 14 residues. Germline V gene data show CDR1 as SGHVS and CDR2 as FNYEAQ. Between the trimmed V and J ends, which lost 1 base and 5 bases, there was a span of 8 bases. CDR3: CASSLGAGTGELFF. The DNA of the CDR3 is TGTGCCAGCAGCTTAGGGGCGGGGACCGGGGAGCTGTTTTTT.

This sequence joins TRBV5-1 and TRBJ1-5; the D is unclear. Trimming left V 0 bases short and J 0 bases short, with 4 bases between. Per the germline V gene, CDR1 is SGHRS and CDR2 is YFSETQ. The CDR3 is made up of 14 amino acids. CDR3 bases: TGCGCCAGCAGCTTGGAACATAGCAATCAGCCCCAGCATTTT. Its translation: CASSLEHSNQPQHF.

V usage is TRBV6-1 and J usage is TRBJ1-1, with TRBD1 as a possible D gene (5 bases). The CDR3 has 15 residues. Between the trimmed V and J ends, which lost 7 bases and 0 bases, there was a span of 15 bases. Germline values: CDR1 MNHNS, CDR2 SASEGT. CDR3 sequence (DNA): TGTGCCAGCATTCGACAGCGCAGCATGAACACTGAAGCTTTCTTT. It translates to CASIRQRSMNTEAFF.

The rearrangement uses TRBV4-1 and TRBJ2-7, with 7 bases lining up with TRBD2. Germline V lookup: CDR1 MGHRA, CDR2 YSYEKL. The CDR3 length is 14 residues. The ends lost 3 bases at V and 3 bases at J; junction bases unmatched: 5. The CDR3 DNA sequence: TGCGCCAGCAGCCATCTCCGCGGGGGCTACGAGCAGTACTTC. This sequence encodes CASSHLRGGYEQYF.

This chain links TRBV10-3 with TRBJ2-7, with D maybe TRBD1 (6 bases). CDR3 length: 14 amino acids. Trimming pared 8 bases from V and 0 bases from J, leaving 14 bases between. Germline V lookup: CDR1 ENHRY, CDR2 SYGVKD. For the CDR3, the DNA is TGTGCCATCGGACGACAGGCCCCCTCCTACGAGCAGTACTTC. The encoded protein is CAIGRQAPSYEQYF.